Below, one T cell receptor beta chain is given with its context. The target antigen is unknown. CDR3 length: 15 amino acids. J was trimmed by 4 bases and V by 4 bases; bases with no gene match: 8. Per germline, CDR1 SNHLY and CDR2 FYNNEI. The data derive from a study of cytomegalovirus exposure and HLA in healthy donors. Study-level points and caveats: Researchers catalogued about 150 TCR beta chains as cytomegalovirus-associated. Reported results showed that the classifier diagnosed cytomegalovirus status with high specificity and sensitivity. A few chains tied to CMV proved CMV antigen-specific in vitro.

Libraries were prepared by immunoSEQ multiplex PCR; TCRdb keeps only in-frame clonotypes and omits some of them. Of some 90,000 clones in the sample, approximately 90% were seen once. The donors formed part of the 120-subject validation cohort, distinct from the approximately 670-subject first cohort. The material sequenced was PBMCs. This sequence joins TRBV2 and TRBJ2-3; TRBD2 aligns across 7 bases. The source is a woman aged 25 to 39 in good health and CMV-seronegative. CDR3 in amino acids: CASSGGAGWADTQYF. CDR3 DNA: TGTGCCAGCAGTGGTGGAGCGGGGTGGGCAGATACGCAGTATTTT. Full variable domain (remainder filled in from reference TRBV2 and TRBJ2-3): EPEVTQTPSHQVTQMGQEVILRCVPISNHLYFYWYRQILGQKVEFLVSFYNNEISEKSEIFDDQFSVERPDGSNFTLKIRSTKLEDSAMYFCASSGGAGWADTQYFGPGTRLTVL.